This TCR beta chain was found in a study of blood T cell repertoires in COVID-19. The CDR3 runs 14 residues. Trimming took off 4 bases at V and 0 bases at J, with 7 bases between the two ends. Germline CDR1 is SGDLS and CDR2 is YYNGEE. Ages ranged from roughly 18 to 100 years, with residence in around 24 US areas. Cohort assignment relied on participant-reported clinical history. The protocol was immunoSEQ multiplex PCR, while the TCRdb copy is restricted to in-frame clones and leaves out a portion. The profile shows some 380,000 clones, around 87% of them singletons. The chain combines TRBV9 with TRBJ2-2, with a possible D match to TRBD1 (5 bases). The sequencing sample was made of PBMCs or T cells enriched from blood (not recorded which). The receptor comes from a man in his thirties or forties who had recovered from COVID-19. For the CDR3, the DNA is TGTGCCAGCAGCTCAGGGCCGAACACCGGGGAGCTGTTTTTT. This sequence encodes CASSSGPNTGELFF. Looking up the rest from reference TRBV9 and TRBJ2-2 gives the full variable domain: DSGVTQTPKHLITATGQRVTLRCSPRSGDLSVYWYQQSLDQGLQFLIQYYNGEERAKGNILERFSAQQFPDLHSELNLSSLELGDSALYFCASSSGPNTGELFFGEGSRLTVL.